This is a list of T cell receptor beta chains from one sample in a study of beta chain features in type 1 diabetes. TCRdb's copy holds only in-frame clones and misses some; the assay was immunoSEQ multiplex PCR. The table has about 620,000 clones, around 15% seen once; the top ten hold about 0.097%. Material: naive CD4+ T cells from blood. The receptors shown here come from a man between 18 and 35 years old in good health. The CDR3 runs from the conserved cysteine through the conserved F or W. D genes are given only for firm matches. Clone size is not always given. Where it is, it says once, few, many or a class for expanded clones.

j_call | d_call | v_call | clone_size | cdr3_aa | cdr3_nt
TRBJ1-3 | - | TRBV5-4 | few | CASSLDTHSGNTIYF | TGTGCCAGCAGCTTGGACACCCACTCTGGAAACACCATATATTTT
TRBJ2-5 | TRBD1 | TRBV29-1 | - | CSVENRTGFGETQYF | TGCAGCGTTGAAAACAGGACAGGGTTTGGGGAGACCCAGTACTTC
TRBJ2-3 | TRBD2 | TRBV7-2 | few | CASRGAGGTDTQYF | TGTGCCAGCCGAGGGGCGGGGGGCACAGATACGCAGTATTTT
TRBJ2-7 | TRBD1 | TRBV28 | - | CASRSTGLYEQYF | TGTGCCAGCAGGTCGACAGGGTTGTACGAGCAGTACTTC
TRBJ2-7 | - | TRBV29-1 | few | CSVESGGFREQYF | TGCAGCGTTGAATCAGGTGGATTTCGCGAGCAGTACTTC
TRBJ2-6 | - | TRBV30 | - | CASFITGPGANVLTF | TGTGCCTCGTTTATTACCGGGCCTGGGGCCAACGTCCTGACTTTC
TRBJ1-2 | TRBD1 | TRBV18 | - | CASSPPTDRGIRGYTF | TGTGCCAGCTCGCCTCCGACCGACAGGGGTATAAGGGGCTACACCTTC
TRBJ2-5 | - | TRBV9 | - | CASSVDVGETQYF | TGTGCCAGCAGCGTAGATGTGGGGGAGACCCAGTACTTC
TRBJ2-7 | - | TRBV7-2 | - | CASRLGGDYEQYF | TGTGCCAGCAGACTCGGCGGGGACTACGAGCAGTACTTC
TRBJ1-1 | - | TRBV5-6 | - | CASSGTVNTEAFF | TGTGCCAGCAGCGGGACGGTGAACACTGAAGCTTTCTTT
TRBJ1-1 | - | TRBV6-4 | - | CASSKDLYVAFF | TGTGCCAGCAGTAAAGACCTCTATGTAGCTTTCTTT
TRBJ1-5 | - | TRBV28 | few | CASRSRVQSNQPQHF | TGTGCCAGCAGGTCTCGGGTTCAAAGCAATCAGCCCCAGCATTTT
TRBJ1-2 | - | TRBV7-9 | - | CASSLDGALGRINYGYTF | TGTGCCAGCAGCTTAGACGGGGCGTTAGGTCGGATTAACTATGGCTACACCTTC
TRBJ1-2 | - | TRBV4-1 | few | CASSQGGSANYGYTF | TGCGCCAGCAGCCAGGGGGGATCAGCTAACTATGGCTACACCTTC
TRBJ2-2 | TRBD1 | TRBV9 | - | CASSPLTGATGELFF | TGTGCCAGCAGCCCGTTGACAGGGGCCACCGGGGAGCTGTTTTTT
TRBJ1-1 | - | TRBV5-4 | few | CASSLAPWNTEAFF | TGTGCCAGCAGCTTGGCACCGTGGAACACTGAAGCTTTCTTT
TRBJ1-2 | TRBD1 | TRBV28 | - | CAIDPGQGDGYTF | TGTGCCATCGACCCGGGACAGGGCGATGGCTACACCTTC
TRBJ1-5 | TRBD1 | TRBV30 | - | CAWSFRTGPRQGNQPQHF | TGTGCCTGGAGTTTTAGGACAGGGCCCCGGCAGGGCAATCAGCCCCAGCATTTT
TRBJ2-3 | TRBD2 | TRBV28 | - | CASGGGPTDTQYF | TGTGCCAGCGGCGGGGGGCCCACAGATACGCAGTATTTT
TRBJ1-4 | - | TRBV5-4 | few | CASSRPGRGEKLFF | TGTGCCAGCAGCAGACCAGGGCGGGGTGAAAAACTGTTTTTT
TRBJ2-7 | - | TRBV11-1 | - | CASSLERVAAHYEQYF | TGTGCCAGCAGCTTAGAACGAGTCGCAGCGCACTACGAGCAGTACTTC
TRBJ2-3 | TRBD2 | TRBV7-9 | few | CASSSSGSDTQYF | TGTGCCAGCAGCTCTAGCGGGAGCGATACGCAGTATTTT
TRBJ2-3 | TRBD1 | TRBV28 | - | CAGAGGAITDTQYF | TGTGCCGGGGCAGGGGGTGCGATCACGGATACGCAGTATTTT
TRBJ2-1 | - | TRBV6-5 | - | CASSKEGPGYNEQFF | TGTGCCAGCAGTAAGGAAGGCCCGGGGTACAATGAGCAGTTCTTC
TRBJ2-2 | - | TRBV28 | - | CASRKDRRTGELFF | TGTGCCAGCAGGAAAGACAGGCGGACCGGGGAGCTGTTTTTT
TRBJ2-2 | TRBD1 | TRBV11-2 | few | CASSLGYRGTNTGELFF | TGTGCCAGCAGCTTAGGGTACAGGGGAACGAACACCGGGGAGCTGTTTTTT
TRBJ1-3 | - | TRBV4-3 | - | CASSRGSAGNTIYF | TGCGCCAGCAGCCGCGGGTCTGCTGGAAACACCATATATTTT
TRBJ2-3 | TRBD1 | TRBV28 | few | CASRPRDRFTDTQYF | TGTGCCAGCAGGCCGAGGGACAGATTTACAGATACGCAGTATTTT
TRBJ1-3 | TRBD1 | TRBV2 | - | CAGAGQGADGNTIYF | TGTGCCGGAGCTGGACAGGGGGCTGATGGAAACACCATATATTTT
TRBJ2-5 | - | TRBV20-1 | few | CSAQIRETQYF | TGCAGTGCTCAGATACGGGAGACCCAGTACTTC
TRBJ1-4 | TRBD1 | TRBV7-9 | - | CASSPDFKTGRTEKLFF | TGTGCCAGCAGCCCGGACTTTAAGACAGGGCGAACCGAAAAACTGTTTTTT
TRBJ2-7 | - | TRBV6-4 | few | CASSPKTNRVHEQYF | TGTGCCAGCAGTCCCAAGACTAACAGGGTCCACGAGCAGTACTTC
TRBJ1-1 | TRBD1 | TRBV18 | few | CASSPITGGGNTEAFF | TGTGCCAGCTCACCGATCACAGGGGGCGGGAACACTGAAGCTTTCTTT
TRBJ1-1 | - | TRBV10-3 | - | CAISDWGKRNTEAFF | TGTGCCATCAGTGATTGGGGGAAGAGAAACACTGAAGCTTTCTTT
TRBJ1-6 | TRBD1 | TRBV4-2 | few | CASSPRTGNSPLHF | TGTGCCAGCAGCCCCCGGACAGGCAATTCACCCCTCCACTTT
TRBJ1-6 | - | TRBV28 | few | CASTRTESSSPLHF | TGTGCCAGCACCCGGACAGAAAGCAGTTCACCCCTCCACTTT
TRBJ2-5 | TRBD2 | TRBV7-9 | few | CASSSLAGSPGAQETQYF | TGTGCCAGCAGCTCACTAGCGGGGTCGCCGGGCGCACAAGAGACCCAGTACTTC
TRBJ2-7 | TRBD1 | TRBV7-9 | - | CASSFAGTGYEQYF | TGTGCCAGCAGCTTCGCCGGGACAGGCTACGAGCAGTACTTC
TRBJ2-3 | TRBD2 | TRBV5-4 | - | CASRVGLAGTDTQYF | TGTGCCAGCAGAGTTGGACTAGCGGGCACAGATACGCAGTATTTT
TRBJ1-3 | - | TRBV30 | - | CAWSSSGNTIYF | TGTGCCTGGAGTAGTTCTGGAAACACCATATATTTT
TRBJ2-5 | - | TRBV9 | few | CASSVALQETQYF | TGTGCCAGCAGCGTGGCTCTTCAAGAGACCCAGTACTTC
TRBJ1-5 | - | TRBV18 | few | CASSPQNQPQHF | TGTGCCAGCTCACCTCAAAATCAGCCCCAGCATTTT
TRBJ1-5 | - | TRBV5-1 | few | CASSPGHANQPQHF | TGCGCCAGCAGCCCCGGACACGCCAATCAGCCCCAGCATTTT
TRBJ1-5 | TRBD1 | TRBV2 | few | CASRPDRARQNQPQHF | TGTGCCAGCAGGCCGGACAGGGCCCGGCAAAATCAGCCCCAGCATTTT
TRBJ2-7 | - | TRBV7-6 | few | CASSNPRGRDIYEQYF | TGTGCCAGCAGCAACCCCAGGGGGAGGGATATCTACGAGCAGTACTTC
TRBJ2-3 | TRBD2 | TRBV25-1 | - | CASSTGTSGTDTQYF | TGTGCCAGCAGTACCGGGACTAGCGGCACAGATACGCAGTATTTT
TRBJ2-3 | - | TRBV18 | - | CASSPDSPGGDTQYF | TGTGCCAGCTCACCGGACAGCCCCGGGGGGGATACGCAGTATTTT
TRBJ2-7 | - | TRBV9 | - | CASSVRCRSYEQYF | TGTGCCAGCAGCGTCCGATGCAGATCCTACGAGCAGTACTTC
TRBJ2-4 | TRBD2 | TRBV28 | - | CASSLSPSGRGGLAKNIQYF | TGTGCCAGCAGTTTATCCCCTAGCGGGAGAGGGGGTCTGGCCAAAAACATTCAGTACTTC
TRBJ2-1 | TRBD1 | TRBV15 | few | CATSRGQGIVSFNEQFF | TGTGCCACCAGCAGAGGACAGGGGATCGTCTCTTTCAATGAGCAGTTCTTC
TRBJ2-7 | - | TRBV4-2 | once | CASSQDSGALEQYF | TGTGCCAGCAGCCAAGATTCGGGGGCTCTGGAGCAGTACTTC
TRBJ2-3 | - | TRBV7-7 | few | CASSLAGGTSTDTQYF | TGTGCTAGCAGCTTAGCGGGCGGGACAAGCACAGATACGCAGTATTTT
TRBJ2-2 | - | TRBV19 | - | CASRTDSNTGELFF | TGTGCCAGTAGGACGGACAGTAACACCGGGGAGCTGTTTTTT
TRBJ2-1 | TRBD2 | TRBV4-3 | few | CASSQLAGGRSDNEQFF | TGCGCCAGCAGCCAACTAGCGGGGGGGCGATCTGACAATGAGCAGTTCTTC